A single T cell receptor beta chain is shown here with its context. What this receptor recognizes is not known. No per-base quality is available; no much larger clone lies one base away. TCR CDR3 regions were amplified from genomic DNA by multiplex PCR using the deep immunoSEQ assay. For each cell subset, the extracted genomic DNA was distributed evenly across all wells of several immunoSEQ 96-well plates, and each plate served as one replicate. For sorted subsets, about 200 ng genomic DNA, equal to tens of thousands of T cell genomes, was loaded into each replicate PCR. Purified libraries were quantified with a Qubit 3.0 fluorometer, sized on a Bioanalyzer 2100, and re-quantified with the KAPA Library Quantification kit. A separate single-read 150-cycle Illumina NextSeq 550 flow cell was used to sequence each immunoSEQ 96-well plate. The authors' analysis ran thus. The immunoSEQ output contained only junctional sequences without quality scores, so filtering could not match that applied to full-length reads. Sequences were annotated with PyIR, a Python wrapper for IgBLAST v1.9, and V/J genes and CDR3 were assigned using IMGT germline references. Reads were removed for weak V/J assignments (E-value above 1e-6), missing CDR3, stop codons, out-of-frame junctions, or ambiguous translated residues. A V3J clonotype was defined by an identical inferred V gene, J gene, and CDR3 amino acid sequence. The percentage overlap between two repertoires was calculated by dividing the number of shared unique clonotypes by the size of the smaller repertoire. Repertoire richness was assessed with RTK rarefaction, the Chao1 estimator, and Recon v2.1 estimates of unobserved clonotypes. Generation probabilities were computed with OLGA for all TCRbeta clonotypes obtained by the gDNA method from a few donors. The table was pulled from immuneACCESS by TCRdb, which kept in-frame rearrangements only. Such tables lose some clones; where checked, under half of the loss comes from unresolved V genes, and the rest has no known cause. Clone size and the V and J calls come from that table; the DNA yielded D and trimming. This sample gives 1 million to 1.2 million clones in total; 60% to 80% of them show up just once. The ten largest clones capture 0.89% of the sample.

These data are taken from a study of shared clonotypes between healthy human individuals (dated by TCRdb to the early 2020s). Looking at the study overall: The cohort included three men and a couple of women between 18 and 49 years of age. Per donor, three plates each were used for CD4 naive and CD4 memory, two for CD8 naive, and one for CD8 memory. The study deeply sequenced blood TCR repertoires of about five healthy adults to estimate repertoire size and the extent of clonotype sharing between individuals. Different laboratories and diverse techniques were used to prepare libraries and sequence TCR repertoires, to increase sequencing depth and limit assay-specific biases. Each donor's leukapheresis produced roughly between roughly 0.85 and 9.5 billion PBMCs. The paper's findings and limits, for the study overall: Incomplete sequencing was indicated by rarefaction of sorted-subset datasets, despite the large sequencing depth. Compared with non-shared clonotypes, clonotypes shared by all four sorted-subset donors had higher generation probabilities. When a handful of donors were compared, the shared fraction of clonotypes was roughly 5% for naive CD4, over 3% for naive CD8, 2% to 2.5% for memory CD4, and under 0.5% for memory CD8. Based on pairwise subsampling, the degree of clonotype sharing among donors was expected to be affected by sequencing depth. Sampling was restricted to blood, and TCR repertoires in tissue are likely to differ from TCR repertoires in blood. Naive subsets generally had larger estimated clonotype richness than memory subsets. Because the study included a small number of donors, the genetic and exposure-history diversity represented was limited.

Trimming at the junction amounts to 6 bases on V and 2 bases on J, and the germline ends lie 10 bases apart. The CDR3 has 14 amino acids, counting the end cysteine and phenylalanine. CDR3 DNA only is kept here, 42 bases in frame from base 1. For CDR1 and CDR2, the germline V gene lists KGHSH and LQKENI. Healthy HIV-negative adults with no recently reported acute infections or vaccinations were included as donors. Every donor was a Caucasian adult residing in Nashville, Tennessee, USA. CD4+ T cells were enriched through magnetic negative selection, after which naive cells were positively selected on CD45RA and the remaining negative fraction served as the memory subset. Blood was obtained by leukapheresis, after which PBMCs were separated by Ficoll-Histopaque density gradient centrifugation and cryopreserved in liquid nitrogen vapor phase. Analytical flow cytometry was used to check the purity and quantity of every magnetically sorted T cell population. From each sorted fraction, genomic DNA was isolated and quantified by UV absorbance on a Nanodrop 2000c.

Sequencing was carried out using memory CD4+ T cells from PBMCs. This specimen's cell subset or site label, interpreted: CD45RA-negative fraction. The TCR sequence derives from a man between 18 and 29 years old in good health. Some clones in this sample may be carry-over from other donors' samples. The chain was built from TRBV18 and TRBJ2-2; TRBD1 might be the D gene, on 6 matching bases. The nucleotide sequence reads TGTGCCAGCTCCTGGGACATAAACACCGGGGAGCTGTTTTTT. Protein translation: CASSWDINTGELFF. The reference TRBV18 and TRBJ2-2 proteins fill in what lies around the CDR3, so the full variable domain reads NAGVMQNPRHLVRRRGQEARLRCSPMKGHSHVYWYRQLPEEGLKFMVYLQKENIIDESGMPKERFSAEFPKEGPSILRIQQVVRGDSAAYFCASSWDINTGELFFGEGSRLTVL.